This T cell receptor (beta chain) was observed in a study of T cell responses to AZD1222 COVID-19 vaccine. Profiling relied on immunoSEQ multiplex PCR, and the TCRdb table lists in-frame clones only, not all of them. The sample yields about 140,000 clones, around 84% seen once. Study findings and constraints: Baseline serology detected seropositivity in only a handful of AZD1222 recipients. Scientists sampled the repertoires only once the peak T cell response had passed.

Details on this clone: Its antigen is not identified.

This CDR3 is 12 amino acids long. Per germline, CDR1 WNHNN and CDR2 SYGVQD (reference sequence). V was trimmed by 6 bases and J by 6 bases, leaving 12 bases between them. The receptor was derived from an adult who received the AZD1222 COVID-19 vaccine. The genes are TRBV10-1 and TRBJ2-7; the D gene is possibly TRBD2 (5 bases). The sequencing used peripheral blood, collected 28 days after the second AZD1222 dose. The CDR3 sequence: CASSTSGSEQYF. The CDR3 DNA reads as TGCGCCAGCAGCACTAGTGGCTCCGAGCAGTACTTC.